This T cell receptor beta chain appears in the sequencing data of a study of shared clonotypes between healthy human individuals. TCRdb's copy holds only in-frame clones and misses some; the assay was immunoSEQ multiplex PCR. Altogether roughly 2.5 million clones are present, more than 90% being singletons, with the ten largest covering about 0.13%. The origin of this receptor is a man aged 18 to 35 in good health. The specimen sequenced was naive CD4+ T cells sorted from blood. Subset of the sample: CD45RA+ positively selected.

CDR3 in amino acids: CASNGGTGANVLTF. The DNA of the CDR3 is TGTGCCAGTAATGGAGGAACTGGGGCCAACGTCCTGACTTTC. The chain joins TRBV19 to TRBJ2-6, with D possibly TRBD2 on 5 matching bases. Trimming stripped 7 bases from V and 2 bases from J, with 9 bases between. Per germline, CDR1 LNHDA and CDR2 SQIVND (reference sequence). The CDR3 runs to 14 residues. Complete variable domain (other parts from reference TRBV19 and TRBJ2-6): DGGITQSPKYLFRKEGQNVTLSCEQNLNHDAMYWYRQDPGQGLRLIYYSQIVNDFQKGDIAEGYSVSREKKESFPLTVTSAQKNPTAFYLCASNGGTGANVLTFGAGSRLTVL.